The clone carrying this TCR beta chain was recorded many times. These data belong to a study of T cells in Graves' hyperthyroidism and ophthalmopathy. The V segment lost 2 bases and the J segment 2 bases; nucleotides outside the gene matches: 2. Germline assignment: CDR1 MNHEY and CDR2 SVGAGI. The CDR3 extends over 15 amino acids. Amplification of TCR beta CDR3 regions was performed using RNA transcripts as template. Initially, a first-round RT-PCR of the TCR CDR3 employed the HTBI primer set. Each CDR3 protein is one row after TCRdb ran MiXCR on the multiplex PCR reads. The sample has 100,000 to 130,000 distinct CDR3 sequences, approximately 16% seen once; the top ten hold roughly 40%.

The TCR originated in a woman aged 50 to 65 with Graves' hyperthyroidism. What was sequenced was blood. The chain links TRBV6-5 to TRBJ2-3, with 9 nucleotides matching TRBD1. The chain's CDR3 is CASSYGTGNTDTQYF. CDR3 nucleotides: TGTGCCAGCAGTTACGGGACAGGGAACACAGATACGCAGTATTTT.